One T cell receptor (beta chain) is described in this entry. Its antigen is undetermined. Looked up from germline, CDR1 is SGHAT and CDR2 is FQNNGV. V was cut by 0 bases and J by 0 bases, with 17 bases left in between. This CDR3 region has 18 residues. This sample is part of a study of T cell responses to AZD1222 COVID-19 vaccine. Study-wide context: Analyses pooled second doses at about 4 or about 12 weeks. Study findings and constraints: Spike-specific TCR breadth and depth went up after people got two AZD1222 doses.

The protocol was immunoSEQ multiplex PCR, while the TCRdb copy is restricted to in-frame clones and leaves out a portion. In the table there are some 100,000 clones, roughly 84% of which are singletons. The sample consisted of peripheral blood, taken on day 0 of AZD1222 vaccination. The chain joins TRBV11-2 to TRBJ1-2; tentatively, D is TRBD1 (5 bases). This TCR was recovered from an adult in good health. The DNA for the CDR3 is TGTGCCAGCAGCTTAGATCGCACAGGTGCTATCCCTAACTATGGCTACACCTTC. This sequence encodes CASSLDRTGAIPNYGYTF.